This T cell receptor beta chain was captured in a study of shared clonotypes between healthy human individuals. This CDR3 region has 13 residues. Germline V gene data show CDR1 as MNHEY and CDR2 as SMNVEV (reference sequence). V shed 5 bases and J shed 1 base, with 8 bases lying between them. Sequencing was performed with immunoSEQ multiplex PCR; in TCRdb, only in-frame clones are kept and a portion is missing. Found here are about 2.4 million clones, 80% to 95% of them singletons; the top ten hold 0.36%. This clonotype originated in a man aged 18 to 29 in good health. Some clones in this sample may be carry-over from other donors' samples. This chain links TRBV27 with TRBJ1-2; D is unclear. Sequencing was carried out using naive CD4+ T cells from PBMCs. Subset denoted: CD45RA+ positively selected. CDR3 region: CASSTGFNYGYTF. CDR3 bases: TGTGCCAGCAGTACGGGGTTTAACTATGGCTACACCTTC.